The 5 T cell receptor beta chains below come from one sample, sequenced in a study of T cells after yellow fever vaccination. Using its own MiXCR run on the 5' RACE reads, TCRdb lists one record per CDR3 protein. The sample carries about 210,000 distinct CDR3 sequences, 2.5% to 3.5% recorded once. The sequencing here drew on CD4+ T cells sorted from PBMCs, taken 10 days after the yellow fever booster vaccination. These receptors came from a man aged 18 to 30 who received the YFV17D yellow fever vaccine.

This clonotype was counted at least ten times. V is TRBV9 and J is TRBJ2-5; D might be TRBD2 (6 bases). The CDR3 runs 14 residues. V dropped 0 bases and J dropped 7 bases, with 13 bases sitting between them. Germline lookup yields CDR1 SGDLS and CDR2 YYNGEE. The CDR3 DNA follows: TGTGCCAGCAGCGTAGCTGGGCGGGGTGGGACCCAGTACTTC. Amino acid sequence: CASSVAGRGGTQYF.

This clonotype showed up many times. V gene TRBV20-1 combines with J gene TRBJ2-5, with D perhaps given as TRBD1 or TRBD2 (5 bases each). Germline V CDR1 and CDR2: DFQATT, SNEGSKA (reference sequence). This CDR3 region has 15 residues. Deletions cut 1 base from V and 5 bases from J, with 17 bases between. The CDR3, as DNA: TGCAGTGCTAGAGGAGGGGCAGAATCTGGGGAGACCCAGTACTTC. This translates into CSARGGAESGETQYF.

This rearrangement joins TRBV27 to TRBJ1-6; maybe TRBD1 (5 bases). Per the germline V gene, CDR1 is MNHEY and CDR2 is SMNVEV (reference sequence). The CDR3 covers 13 residues. The V end lost 6 bases, the J end lost 8 bases, and 11 bases lay between the germline ends. For the CDR3, the DNA is TGTGCCAGCAGGTCAGGGACGGATTCACCCCTCCACTTT. Its protein product is CASRSGTDSPLHF.

The V and J genes are TRBV6-5 and TRBJ2-1; no clear D gene. This CDR3 is 13 amino acids long. Germline lookup yields CDR1 MNHEY and CDR2 SVGAGI. V lost 0 bases, J lost 8 bases, and 8 bases lay in between. CDR3 in amino acids: CASSYSGRDEQFF. As DNA, the CDR3 is TGTGCCAGCAGTTACTCGGGTAGGGATGAGCAGTTCTTC.

This clonotype came up many times. This chain joins TRBV7-2 and TRBJ1-2; TRBD1 is a possible D gene (6 bases). The CDR3 loop spans 13 amino acids. Per germline, CDR1 SGHTA and CDR2 FQGNSA. Trimming cost V 5 bases and J 4 bases, with 11 bases left between them. The CDR3 loop is CASSTGTVYGYTF. The DNA for the CDR3 is TGTGCCAGCAGCACAGGGACGGTCTATGGCTACACCTTC.